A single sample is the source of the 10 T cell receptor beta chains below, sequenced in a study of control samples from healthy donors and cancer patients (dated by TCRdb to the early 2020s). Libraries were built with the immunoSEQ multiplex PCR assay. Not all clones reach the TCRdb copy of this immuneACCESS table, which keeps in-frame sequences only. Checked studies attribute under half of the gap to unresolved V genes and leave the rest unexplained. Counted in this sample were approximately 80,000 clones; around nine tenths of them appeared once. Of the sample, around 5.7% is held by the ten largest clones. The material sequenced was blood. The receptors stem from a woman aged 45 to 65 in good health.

Here the CDR3 DNA reads TGTGCCAGCAGTCAACCCCTCACAGGGTCTGGGGCCAACGTCCTGACTTTC. It codes for CASSQPLTGSGANVLTF. The rearrangement joins TRBV6-6 to TRBJ2-6, with D possibly TRBD1 on 6 matching bases. The CDR3 covers 17 residues. Germline V gene sequence: CDR1 MNHNY, CDR2 SVGAGI (reference sequence). Trimming shortened V by 5 bases and J by 1 base, and 15 bases separated the two germline ends.

The CDR3 sequence: CASSLLAGPMNTEAFF. The CDR3, as DNA: TGCGCCAGCAGCTTGCTTGCGGGGCCGATGAACACTGAAGCTTTCTTT. The chain combines TRBV5-1 with TRBJ1-1, with D maybe TRBD1 (5 bases). Trimming left V 1 base short and J 0 bases short, with 13 bases between. The CDR3 totals 16 residues. Germline V gene lookup returns CDR1 SGHRS and CDR2 YFSETQ.

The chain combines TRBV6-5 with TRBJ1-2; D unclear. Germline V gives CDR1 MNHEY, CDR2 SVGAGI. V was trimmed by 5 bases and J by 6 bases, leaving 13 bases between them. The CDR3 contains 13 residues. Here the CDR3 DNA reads TGTGCCAGCAGTAGGGATTCCCATAATGGCTACACCTTC. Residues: CASSRDSHNGYTF.

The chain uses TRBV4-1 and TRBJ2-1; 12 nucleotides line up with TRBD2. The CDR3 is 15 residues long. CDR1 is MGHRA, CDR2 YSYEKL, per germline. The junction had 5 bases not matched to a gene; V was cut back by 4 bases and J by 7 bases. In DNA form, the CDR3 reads TGCGCCAGCAGCCCAGGACTAGCGGGGTTGAATGAGCAGTTCTTC. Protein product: CASSPGLAGLNEQFF.

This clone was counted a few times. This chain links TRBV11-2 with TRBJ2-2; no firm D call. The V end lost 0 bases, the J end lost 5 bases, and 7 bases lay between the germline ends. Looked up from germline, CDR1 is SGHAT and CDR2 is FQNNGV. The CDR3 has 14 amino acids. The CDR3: CASSLEGITGELFF. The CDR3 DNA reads TGTGCCAGCAGCTTAGAAGGGATAACCGGGGAGCTGTTTTTT. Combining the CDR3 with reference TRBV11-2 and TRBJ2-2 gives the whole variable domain EAGVAQSPRYKIIEKRQSVAFWCNPISGHATLYWYQQILGQGPKLLIQFQNNGVVDDSQLPKDRFSAERLKGVDSTLKIQPAKLEDSAVYLCASSLEGITGELFFGEGSRLTVL.

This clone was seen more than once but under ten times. The CDR3 is CASRGMGNQPQHF. CDR3 coding DNA: TGTGCCAGCCGGGGGATGGGGAATCAGCCCCAGCATTTT. This rearrangement joins TRBV6-6 to TRBJ1-5; tentative D call: TRBD1 (5 bases). The V gene lost 8 bases and the J gene lost 4 bases, with 12 bases spanning the gap. The CDR3 loop spans 13 amino acids. Per the germline V gene, CDR1 is MNHNY and CDR2 is SVGAGI (reference sequence).

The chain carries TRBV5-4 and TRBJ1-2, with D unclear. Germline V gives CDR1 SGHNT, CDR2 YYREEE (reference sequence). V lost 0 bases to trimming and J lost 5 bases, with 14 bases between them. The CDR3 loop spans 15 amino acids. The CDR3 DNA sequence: TGTGCCAGCAGCTTGGAGGCCATTATGGGATATGGCTACACCTTC. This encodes CASSLEAIMGYGYTF.

As DNA, the CDR3 is TGTGCCAGCAGCCGGTGGCCGGGACAGGGCTCCTACGAGCAGTACTTC. The encoded protein is CASSRWPGQGSYEQYF. The rearrangement uses TRBV5-8 and TRBJ2-7, with 9 positions matching TRBD1. Germline CDR1 reads SGHTS; CDR2 reads YDEGEE. The CDR3 covers 16 residues. V was clipped by 4 bases and J by 0 bases; unmatched bases: 8.

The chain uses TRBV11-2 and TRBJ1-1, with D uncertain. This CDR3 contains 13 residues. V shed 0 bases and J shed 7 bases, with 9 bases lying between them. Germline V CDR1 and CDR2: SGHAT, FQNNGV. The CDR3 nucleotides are TGTGCCAGCAGCTTAGATCGGTTAAGTGAAGCTTTCTTT. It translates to CASSLDRLSEAFF. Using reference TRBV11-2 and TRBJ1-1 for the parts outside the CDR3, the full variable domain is EAGVAQSPRYKIIEKRQSVAFWCNPISGHATLYWYQQILGQGPKLLIQFQNNGVVDDSQLPKDRFSAERLKGVDSTLKIQPAKLEDSAVYLCASSLDRLSEAFFGQGTRLTVV.

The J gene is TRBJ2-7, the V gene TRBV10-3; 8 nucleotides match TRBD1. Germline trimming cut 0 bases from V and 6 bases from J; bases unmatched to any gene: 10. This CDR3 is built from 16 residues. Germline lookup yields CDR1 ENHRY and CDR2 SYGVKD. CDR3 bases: TGTGCCATCAGTGAGTCTTGGGGACAGGTTGGAAGCGAGCAGTACTTC. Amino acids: CAISESWGQVGSEQYF.